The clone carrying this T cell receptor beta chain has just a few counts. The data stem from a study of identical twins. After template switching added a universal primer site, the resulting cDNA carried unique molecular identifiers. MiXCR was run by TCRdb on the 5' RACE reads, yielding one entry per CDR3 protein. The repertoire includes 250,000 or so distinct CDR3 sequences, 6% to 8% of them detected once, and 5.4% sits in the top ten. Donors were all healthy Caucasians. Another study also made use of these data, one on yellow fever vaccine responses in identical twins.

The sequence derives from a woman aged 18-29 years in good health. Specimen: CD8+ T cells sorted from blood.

The CDR3 DNA sequence: TGCAGTGCTAGAGGACCGACGACACCGCAAGAGACCCAGTACTTC. It codes for CSARGPTTPQETQYF. The chain couples TRBV20-1 to TRBJ2-5; D is ambiguous. This CDR3 is built from 15 residues. Between the trimmed V and J ends, which lost 1 base and 2 bases, there was a span of 14 bases. Germline CDR1 is DFQATT and CDR2 is SNEGSKA (reference sequence).